The rows below give T cell receptor beta chains drawn from one sample of a study of prognosis after radiotherapy for stage I lung cancer. One entry per CDR3 protein results from TCRdb running MiXCR on the multiplex PCR reads. This table holds fewer than 65,000 distinct CDR3 sequences, roughly 36% found once. The input for sequencing was PBMCs, taken before or after stereotactic body radiation therapy (not recorded which). Receptors were obtained from a donor over 45 with non-small cell lung cancer. The CDR3 runs from the conserved cysteine through the conserved F or W. The D gene is left open where the match is weak. Part of the rows lack a size; the others show once, few, many or a class for expanded clones.

>TRBV5-6|TRBJ2-7|-|-
TGTGCCAGCAGCCTGGGACGGACGGAGTACTTC
CASSLGRTEYF
>TRBV7-2|TRBJ2-7|-|-
TGTGCCAGCAGCTTAGCTGGTTACGAGCATTACTTC
CASSLAGYEHYF
>TRBV4-2|TRBJ2-7|many|-
TGTGCCAGCAGCCAAGAAAGGAGCTACGAGCAGTACTTC
CASSQERSYEQYF
>TRBV7-2|TRBJ1-3|many|-
TGTGCCAGCAGTACAAGGAAGGAAAACACCATATATTTT
CASSTRKENTIYF
>TRBV6-4|TRBJ2-3|many|TRBD2
TGTGCCAGCAGGAGTGGCGGGAGCTCAGATACGCAGTATTTT
CASRSGGSSDTQYF
>TRBV30|TRBJ2-3|-|-
TGTGCCTTAGGGCCAGGAGCCGGGATAGTGGATACGCAGTATTTT
CALGPGAGIVDTQYF
>TRBV12-5|TRBJ2-3|many|-
TGTGCTAGTGGGCTTTTGAGTAACACAGATACGCAGTATTTT
CASGLLSNTDTQYF
>TRBV2|TRBJ1-3|-|-
TGTGCCAGCAAGGGGACCGTCTCTGGAAACACCATATATTTT
CASKGTVSGNTIYF
>TRBV5-1|TRBJ2-1|once|TRBD1
TGCGCCAGCAGCCTATTGGGACAGGGGCTCAGGAAGAGCTCCTACAATGAGCAGTTCTTC
CASSLLGQGLRKSSYNEQFF
>TRBV27|TRBJ2-5|many|-
TGTGCCAGCAGTTCCCGACAGAGAGAGACCCAGTACTTC
CASSSRQRETQYF
>TRBV9|TRBJ2-6|many|TRBD1
TGTGCCAGCAGCTTAACAGGGGACAGCGTCCTGACTTTC
CASSLTGDSVLTF
>TRBV6-1|TRBJ2-5|-|-
TGTGCCAGCAGTCGACGGGGGAACCAAGAGACCCAGTACTTC
CASSRRGNQETQYF
>TRBV28|TRBJ2-3|once|TRBD2
TGTGCCAGCAGTTTTACCACGATTACTAGCGGGATCGGCACAGATACGCAGTATTTT
CASSFTTITSGIGTDTQYF
>TRBV2|TRBJ1-5|many|-
TGTGCCAGCCGGGACAATAGCAATCAGCCCCAGCATTTT
CASRDNSNQPQHF
>TRBV9|TRBJ2-7|-|-
TGTGCCAGCATCTCGGTGTACTCCTACGAGCAGTACTTC
CASISVYSYEQYF
>TRBV10-3|TRBJ1-2|many|-
TGTGCCATCAGTGTAGGCGGGGCACTGAGTTATGGCTACACCTTC
CAISVGGALSYGYTF
>TRBV5-1|TRBJ2-2|-|-
TGCGCCAGCAGCTTGGATCGTAGCTGGCCTACGGGAACCTGGGAGCTGTTTTTT
CASSLDRSWPTGTWELFF
>TRBV4-2|TRBJ1-3|many|-
TGTGCCAGCAGCCAAGTTGTGGATACTGGAAACACCATATATTTT
CASSQVVDTGNTIYF
>TRBV5-1|TRBJ2-5|-|-
TGCGCCAGCATTTTTGGGAGTCTCCAAGAGACCCAGTACTTC
CASIFGSLQETQYF
>TRBV19|TRBJ2-5|few|TRBD2
TGTGCCAGTAGTATAGGACTAGCGGGAGGGAAGTACCAAGAGACCCAGTACTTC
CASSIGLAGGKYQETQYF
>TRBV7-8|TRBJ2-5|-|-
TGTGCCAGCACCCTAGTGGCGACTATCTGGAGTGAGACCCAGTACTTC
CASTLVATIWSETQYF
>TRBV5-4|TRBJ2-3|many|TRBD2
TGTGCCAGCAGCTCGGGGGGACTAGCGGGCACAGATACGCAGTATTTT
CASSSGGLAGTDTQYF
>TRBV7-2|TRBJ2-1|many|TRBD2
TGTGCCAGCAGCGGGGTAGCGGGTCACAATGAGCAGTTCTTC
CASSGVAGHNEQFF
>TRBV5-1|TRBJ2-3|many|-
TGCGCCAGCAGCCGCGGGGCGGGCACAGATACGCAGTATTTT
CASSRGAGTDTQYF
>TRBV10-3|TRBJ2-3|many|-
TGTGCCATCAGTGAGACCCTTAAACAGGGAGGTTGGACAGATACGCAGTATTTT
CAISETLKQGGWTDTQYF
>TRBV4-3|TRBJ1-2|medium-sized|-
TGCGCCAGCAGCCTCAGTGGGGGGGAGGGTAACTATGGCTACACCTTC
CASSLSGGEGNYGYTF
>TRBV7-2|TRBJ1-1|many|-
TGTGCCAGCAGCCTTCGGACAACCCTGGATGCTTTCTTT
CASSLRTTLDAFF
>TRBV28|TRBJ2-2|many|-
TGTGCCAGCAGTACGACTATTACCGGGGGGCTGTTTTTT
CASSTTITGGLFF
>TRBV24-1|TRBJ2-2|-|-
TGTGCCACCAGTGATCCCGGGACTTCTGCCGGGGAGCTGTTTTTT
CATSDPGTSAGELFF
>TRBV11-2|TRBJ2-7|medium-sized|-
TGTGCCAGCAGCTTAGAGACGACTGTCGCCTACGAGCAGTACTTC
CASSLETTVAYEQYF
>TRBV5-8|TRBJ1-1|medium-sized|-
TGTGCCAGCAGCCCGGACTCGGCAGTGGGGGTGAACACTGAAGCTTTCTTT
CASSPDSAVGVNTEAFF
>TRBV4-1|TRBJ1-6|-|TRBD1
TGCGCCAGCAGCCACCTGGACAGGTATAATTCACCCCTCCACTTT
CASSHLDRYNSPLHF
>TRBV20-1|TRBJ2-7|many|TRBD2
TGCAGTGGGAGCGGGAGTACCCACGAGCAGTACTTC
CSGSGSTHEQYF
>TRBV9|TRBJ2-5|-|-
TGTGCCAGCAGTCCCGTAGGGTTGGAAGAGACCCAGTACTTC
CASSPVGLEETQYF
>TRBV5-1|TRBJ2-6|many|TRBD1
TGCGCCAGCGGACAGGGCCGCTCTGGGGCCAACGTCCTGACTTTC
CASGQGRSGANVLTF
>TRBV20-1|TRBJ1-5|many|-
TGCAGTGCTAGTGAGGGGCCGGGACAGCCCCAGCATTTT
CSASEGPGQPQHF
>TRBV29-1|TRBJ2-1|many|-
TGCAGCGTTGCCCCGGGTCAAAGGGATGAGCAGTTCTTC
CSVAPGQRDEQFF
>TRBV6-5|TRBJ1-1|-|-
TGTGCCAGCAGTTTTCTTGGGGGACCTGAATCTTTCTTT
CASSFLGGPESFF
>TRBV7-2|TRBJ2-1|many|-
TGTGCCAGCAGCTTAGGGAGGGGGGAGGGGGGGCAGTTCTTC
CASSLGRGEGGQFF
>TRBV4-3|TRBJ2-2|many|-
TGCGCCAGCAGCCAAGAGGCGGGACGCACCGGGGAGCTGTTTTTT
CASSQEAGRTGELFF
>TRBV7-8|TRBJ1-4|many|-
TGTGCCAGCAGCTTAAGAGAAACCCATGAAAAACTGTTTTTT
CASSLRETHEKLFF
>TRBV4-1|TRBJ2-3|many|-
TGCGCCAGCAGCCTAACCAACTGGCGCACAGATACGCAGTATTTT
CASSLTNWRTDTQYF
>TRBV5-1|TRBJ1-6|many|-
TGCGCCAGCAGTGGAGGGGGTAATTCACCCCTCCACTTT
CASSGGGNSPLHF
>TRBV6-1|TRBJ1-4|-|TRBD1
TGTGCCAGCAGTACCGCGGGGACAGGGGAAAAACTGTTTTTT
CASSTAGTGEKLFF
>TRBV2|TRBJ2-3|-|-
TGTGCCAGCAGGGTCCATGGTGCACAAGATACGCAGTATTTT
CASRVHGAQDTQYF
>TRBV7-3|TRBJ2-1|many|-
TGTGCCAGCAGCTTACAGGCAGCCTACAATGAGCAGTTCTTC
CASSLQAAYNEQFF
>TRBV11-2|TRBJ1-2|-|TRBD1
TGTGCCAGCAGCTCCACACAGGGGGCGGTTGGCTACACCTTC
CASSSTQGAVGYTF
>TRBV7-2|TRBJ1-2|many|-
TGTGCCAGCAGCTTAACGCGGGGGGAACATGGCTACACCTTC
CASSLTRGEHGYTF
>TRBV18|TRBJ2-6|many|TRBD1
TGTGCCAGCTCACCAATGGGACAGGGATGGTCTGGGGCCAACGTCCTGACTTTC
CASSPMGQGWSGANVLTF
>TRBV9|TRBJ2-7|many|TRBD2
TGTGCCAGCAGCGCCACCTTGGGGGGGACCTACGAGCAGTACTTC
CASSATLGGTYEQYF
>TRBV19|TRBJ2-1|many|TRBD2
TGTGCCAGTAGTATGGGTCCTTTTACTAGCGGGAGTAGGTCCTACAATGAGCAGTTCTTC
CASSMGPFTSGSRSYNEQFF
>TRBV7-9|TRBJ1-3|-|-
TGTGCCAGCAGCCCCAGGGTAGGGGGAAACACCATATATTTT
CASSPRVGGNTIYF
>TRBV6-2/TRBV6-3|TRBJ2-1|-|TRBD2
TGTGCCAGCACCCTACAACTAGCGGTAGAGGGGAATGAGCATTTCTTC
CASTLQLAVEGNEHFF